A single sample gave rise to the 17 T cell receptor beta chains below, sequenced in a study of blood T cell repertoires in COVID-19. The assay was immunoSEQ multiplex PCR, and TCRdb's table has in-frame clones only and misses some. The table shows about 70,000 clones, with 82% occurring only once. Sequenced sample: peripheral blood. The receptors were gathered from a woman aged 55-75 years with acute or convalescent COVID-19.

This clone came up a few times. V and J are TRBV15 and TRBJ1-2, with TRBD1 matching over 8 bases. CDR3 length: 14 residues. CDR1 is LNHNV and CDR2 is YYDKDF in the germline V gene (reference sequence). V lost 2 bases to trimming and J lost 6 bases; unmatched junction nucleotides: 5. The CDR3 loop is CATSRRSTGDGYTF. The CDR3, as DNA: TGTGCCACCAGCAGAAGGTCGACAGGGGATGGCTACACCTTC. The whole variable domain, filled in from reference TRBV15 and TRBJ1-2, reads DAMVIQNPRYQVTQFGKPVTLSCSQTLNHNVMYWYQQKSSQAPKLLFHYYDKDFNNEADTPDNFQSRRPNTSFCFLDIRSPGLGDTAMYLCATSRRSTGDGYTFGSGTRLTVV.

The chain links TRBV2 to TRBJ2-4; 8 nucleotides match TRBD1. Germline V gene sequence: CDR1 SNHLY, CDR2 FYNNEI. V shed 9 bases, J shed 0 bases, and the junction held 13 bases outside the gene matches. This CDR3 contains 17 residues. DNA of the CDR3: TGTGCCAGTGCTACGTTTTCGACAGGGGTAGCCAAAAACATTCAGTACTTC. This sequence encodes CASATFSTGVAKNIQYF.

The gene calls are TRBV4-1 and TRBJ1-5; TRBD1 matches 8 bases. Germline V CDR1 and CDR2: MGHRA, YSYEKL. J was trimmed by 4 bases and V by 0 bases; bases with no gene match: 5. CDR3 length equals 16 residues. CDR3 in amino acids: CASSQDMTGVNQPQHF. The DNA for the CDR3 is TGCGCCAGCAGCCAAGATATGACAGGGGTTAATCAGCCCCAGCATTTT.

The CDR3 coding sequence is TGTGCCAGCGCCCCAAGCCCAGGGGAAGCTTTCTTT. This encodes CASAPSPGEAFF. V gene TRBV13 combines with J gene TRBJ1-1, with D perhaps matching TRBD1 (5 bases). Deletions cut 8 bases from V and 8 bases from J, with 15 bases between. This CDR3 spans 12 amino acids. The V gene's germline CDR1 is PRHDT and CDR2 FYEKMQ (reference sequence).

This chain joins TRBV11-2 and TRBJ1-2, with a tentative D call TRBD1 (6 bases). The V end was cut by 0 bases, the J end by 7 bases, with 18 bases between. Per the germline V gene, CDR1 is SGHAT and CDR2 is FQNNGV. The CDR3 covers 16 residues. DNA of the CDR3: TGTGCCAGCAGCTTAGAGGGGGCGCTTGCGAGATTTGGCTACACCTTC. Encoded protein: CASSLEGALARFGYTF.

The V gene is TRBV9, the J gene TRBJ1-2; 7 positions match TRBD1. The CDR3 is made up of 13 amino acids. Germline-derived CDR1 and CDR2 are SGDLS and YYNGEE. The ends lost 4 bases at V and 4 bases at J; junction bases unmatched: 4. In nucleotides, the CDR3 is TGTGCCAGCAGCAATCGACAGGGCTATGGCTACACCTTC. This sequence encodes CASSNRQGYGYTF.

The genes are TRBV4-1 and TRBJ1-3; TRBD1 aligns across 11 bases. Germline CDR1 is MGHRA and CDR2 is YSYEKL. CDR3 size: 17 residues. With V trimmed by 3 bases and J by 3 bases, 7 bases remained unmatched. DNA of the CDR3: TGCGCCAGCAGCCATCTTTGGGACAGGGGGAGTGGAAACACCATATATTTT. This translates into CASSHLWDRGSGNTIYF.

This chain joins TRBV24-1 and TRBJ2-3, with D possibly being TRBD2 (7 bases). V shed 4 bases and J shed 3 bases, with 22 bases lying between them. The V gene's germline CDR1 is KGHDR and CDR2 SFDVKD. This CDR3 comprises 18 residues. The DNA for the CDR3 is TGTGCCACCAGTGACACACAGGGCTGGGGGGGTTCGACAGATACGCAGTATTTT. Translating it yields CATSDTQGWGGSTDTQYF.

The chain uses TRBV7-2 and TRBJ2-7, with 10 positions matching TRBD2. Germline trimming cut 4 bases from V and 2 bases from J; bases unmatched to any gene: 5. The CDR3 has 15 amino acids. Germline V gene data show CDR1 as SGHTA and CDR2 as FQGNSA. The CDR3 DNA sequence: TGTGCCAGCAGCTCAAGGACTAGCGGTGCCTACGAGCAGTACTTC. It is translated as CASSSRTSGAYEQYF. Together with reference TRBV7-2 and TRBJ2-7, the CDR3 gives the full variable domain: GAGVSQSPSNKVTEKGKDVELRCDPISGHTALYWYRQSLGQGLEFLIYFQGNSAPDKSGLPSDRFSAERTGGSVSTLTIQRTQQEDSAVYLCASSSRTSGAYEQYFGPGTRLTVT.

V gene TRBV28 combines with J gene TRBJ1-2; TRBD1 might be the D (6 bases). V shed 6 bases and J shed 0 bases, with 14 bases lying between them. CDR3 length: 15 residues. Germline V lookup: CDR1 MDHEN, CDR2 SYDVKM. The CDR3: CASRGRGHPNYGYTF. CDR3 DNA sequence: TGTGCCAGCAGGGGTAGGGGACATCCTAACTATGGCTACACCTTC.

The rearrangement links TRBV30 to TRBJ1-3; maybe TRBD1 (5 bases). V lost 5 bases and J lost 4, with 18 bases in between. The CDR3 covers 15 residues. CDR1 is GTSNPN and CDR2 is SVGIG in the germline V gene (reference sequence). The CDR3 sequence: CAWVTTALFGNTIYF. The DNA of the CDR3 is TGTGCCTGGGTCACGACAGCTTTATTCGGAAACACCATATATTTT.

The CDR3 bases are TGCAGTGCTAGTCCTCTAGCGGGAGGATACGAGCAGTACTTC. Its translation: CSASPLAGGYEQYF. The rearrangement links TRBV20-1 to TRBJ2-7; 11 nucleotides align to TRBD2. Trimming at V came to 3 bases and at J to 4 bases, leaving 5 bases not matched to a gene. From germline, CDR1 is DFQATT and CDR2 SNEGSKA (reference sequence). The CDR3 loop spans 14 amino acids.

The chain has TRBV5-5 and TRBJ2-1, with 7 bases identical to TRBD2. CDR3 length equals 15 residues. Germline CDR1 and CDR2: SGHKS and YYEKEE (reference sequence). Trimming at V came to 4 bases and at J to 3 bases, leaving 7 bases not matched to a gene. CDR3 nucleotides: TGTGCCAGCAGCCAAAGGTGGGGGGGCTACAATGAGCAGTTCTTC. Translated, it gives CASSQRWGGYNEQFF.

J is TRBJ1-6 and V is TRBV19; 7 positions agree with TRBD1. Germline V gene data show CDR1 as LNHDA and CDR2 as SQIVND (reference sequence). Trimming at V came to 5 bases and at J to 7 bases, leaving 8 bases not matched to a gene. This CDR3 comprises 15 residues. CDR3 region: CASSPGGTANSPLHF. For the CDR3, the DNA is TGTGCCAGTAGTCCGGGGGGGACAGCAAATTCACCCCTCCACTTT. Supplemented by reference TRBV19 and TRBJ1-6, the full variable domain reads DGGITQSPKYLFRKEGQNVTLSCEQNLNHDAMYWYRQDPGQGLRLIYYSQIVNDFQKGDIAEGYSVSREKKESFPLTVTSAQKNPTAFYLCASSPGGTANSPLHFGNGTRLTVT.

The CDR3 nucleotides are TGTGCCACGGAGGAGTTGGGCAGAGGAACCGGGGAGCTGTTTTTT. Translated, it gives CATEELGRGTGELFF. The gene calls are TRBV19 and TRBJ2-2; a weak D match, TRBD2 (5 bases). CDR3 length equals 15 residues. From germline, CDR1 is LNHDA and CDR2 SQIVND (reference sequence). The V gene lost 10 bases and the J gene lost 5 bases, with 20 bases spanning the gap. The full variable domain, in which reference TRBV19 and TRBJ2-2 provide the parts outside the CDR3, is DGGITQSPKYLFRKEGQNVTLSCEQNLNHDAMYWYRQDPGQGLRLIYYSQIVNDFQKGDIAEGYSVSREKKESFPLTVTSAQKNPTAFYLCATEELGRGTGELFFGEGSRLTVL.

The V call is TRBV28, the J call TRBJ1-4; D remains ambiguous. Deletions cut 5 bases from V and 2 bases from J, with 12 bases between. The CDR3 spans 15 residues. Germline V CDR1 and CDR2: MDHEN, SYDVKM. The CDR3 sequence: CASSPRRSTNEKLFF. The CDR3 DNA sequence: TGTGCCAGCAGTCCGCGGCGAAGCACTAATGAAAAACTGTTTTTT.

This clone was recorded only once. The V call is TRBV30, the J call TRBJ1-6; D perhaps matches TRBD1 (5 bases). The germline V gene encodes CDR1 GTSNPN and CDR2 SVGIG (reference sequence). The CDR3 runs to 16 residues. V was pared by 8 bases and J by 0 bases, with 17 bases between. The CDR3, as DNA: TGTGCCGGAATCTCAGGGAAGAGCTCCTATAATTCACCCCTCCACTTT. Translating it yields CAGISGKSSYNSPLHF.